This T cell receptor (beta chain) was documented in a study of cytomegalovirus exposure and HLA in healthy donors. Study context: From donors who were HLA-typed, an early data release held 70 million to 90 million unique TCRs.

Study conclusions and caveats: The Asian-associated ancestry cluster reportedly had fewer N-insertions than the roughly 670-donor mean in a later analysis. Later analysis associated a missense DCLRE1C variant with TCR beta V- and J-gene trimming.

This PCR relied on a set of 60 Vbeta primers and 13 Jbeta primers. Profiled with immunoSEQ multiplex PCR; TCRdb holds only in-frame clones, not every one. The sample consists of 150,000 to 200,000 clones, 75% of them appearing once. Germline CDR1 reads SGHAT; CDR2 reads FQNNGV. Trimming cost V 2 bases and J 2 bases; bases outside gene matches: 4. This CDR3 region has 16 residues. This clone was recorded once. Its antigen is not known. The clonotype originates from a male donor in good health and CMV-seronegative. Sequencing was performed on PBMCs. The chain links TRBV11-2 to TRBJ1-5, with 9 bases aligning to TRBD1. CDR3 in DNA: TGTGCCAGCAGCTTAACAGGGGGCTCGGGCAATCAGCCCCAGCATTTT. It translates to CASSLTGGSGNQPQHF.